The following is a TCR beta chain sequence with its context. The Seattle patients joined while their infection was active and were tracked longitudinally afterward. Measured with immunoSEQ multiplex PCR; TCRdb has only the in-frame clones, and not every one. The data hold approximately 330,000 clones, with 87% observed a single time. These data belong to a study of blood T cell repertoires in COVID-19. Looking at the study overall: From T cells, B-cell-depleted T cells, or PBMCs came the material, which was cDNA or gDNA.

The origin of this receptor is a man aged 30 to 39 with COVID-19, enrolled during active disease. Sequences were obtained from peripheral blood.

CDR3 region: CASSFSGTDTQYF. The CDR3 DNA reads TGTGCCAGCAGCTTTAGCGGCACAGATACGCAGTATTTT. V is TRBV11-3 and J is TRBJ2-3, with D perhaps matching TRBD2 (5 bases). Germline CDR1 reads SGHNT; CDR2 reads YENEEA. The CDR3 runs 13 residues. V lost 3 bases, J lost 1 base, and 5 bases lay in between.